The rows below give T cell receptor beta chains drawn from one sample of a study of T cell changes during pregnancy in multiple sclerosis. Clones were read by immunoSEQ multiplex PCR, and TCRdb kept only the in-frame ones, dropping some. The sample carries some 80,000 clones, around 90% recorded once. The input for sequencing was peripheral blood, taken before pregnancy. Receptor source: a female donor with multiple sclerosis, enrolled in a pregnancy study. CDR3s include the opening cysteine and the closing phenylalanine or tryptophan. The D gene is left open where the match is weak. Not all rows give a size; the values are once, few, many and, for expanded clones, a class.

j_call,v_call,clone_size,d_call,cdr3_aa,cdr3_nt
TRBJ2-7,TRBV9,-,TRBD1,CASSVAGQGTYEQYF,TGTGCCAGCAGCGTAGCGGGACAGGGGACCTACGAGCAGTACTTC
TRBJ2-6,TRBV10-1,-,TRBD2,CASSEGGVVGVDISGANVLTF,TGCGCCAGCAGTGAGGGGGGGGTAGTAGGGGTCGATATATCTGGGGCCAACGTCCTGACTTTC
TRBJ2-1,TRBV7-7,-,TRBD2,CASSLNGIAGGDEQFF,TGTGCTAGCAGCTTAAACGGGATAGCGGGAGGCGATGAGCAGTTCTTC
TRBJ2-3,TRBV9,-,TRBD1,CASSARQGPSTDTQYF,TGTGCCAGCAGCGCCCGACAGGGCCCAAGCACAGATACGCAGTATTTT
TRBJ2-4,TRBV4-3,-,TRBD1,CASSQDVQGASTKNIQYF,TGCGCCAGCAGCCAAGATGTACAGGGGGCGTCAACCAAAAACATTCAGTACTTC
TRBJ2-7,TRBV6-1,-,TRBD1,CASNTFGTGTYEQYF,TGTGCCAGCAATACTTTCGGGACAGGGACCTACGAGCAGTACTTC
TRBJ1-2,TRBV30,-,-,CAWSGKGGGYTF,TGTGCCTGGAGCGGAAAGGGAGGTGGCTACACCTTC
TRBJ2-7,TRBV27,-,-,CASSRMQGPYEQYF,TGTGCCAGCAGTCGAATGCAGGGGCCCTACGAGCAGTACTTC
TRBJ2-1,TRBV6-4,-,TRBD2,CASSPTGTSGYNEQFF,TGTGCCAGCAGTCCAACCGGGACTAGCGGTTACAATGAGCAGTTCTTC
TRBJ2-3,TRBV10-3,-,-,CATHEGGRRDTQYF,TGTGCCACCCACGAGGGGGGGCGAAGAGATACGCAGTATTTT
TRBJ2-7,TRBV2,once,TRBD1,CASRGQGASYEQYF,TGTGCCAGCCGAGGACAGGGGGCCTCCTACGAGCAGTACTTC
TRBJ2-7,TRBV6-1,-,TRBD2,CATRDYPDYEQYF,TGTGCCACCCGGGACTATCCAGACTACGAGCAGTACTTC
TRBJ2-7,TRBV30,-,TRBD2,CAWSVGPSGSVLLYEQYF,TGTGCCTGGAGTGTGGGTCCTAGCGGGAGTGTCCTCCTATACGAGCAGTACTTC
TRBJ2-7,TRBV19,-,-,CASSPSGDYEQYF,TGTGCCAGTAGTCCCTCAGGGGACTACGAGCAGTACTTC
TRBJ2-7,TRBV5-1,-,TRBD2,CASSPWTSGGTHFYEQYF,TGCGCCAGCAGCCCCTGGACTAGCGGGGGAACCCACTTCTACGAGCAGTACTTC
TRBJ1-1,TRBV18,-,-,CASSPPGGGEAFF,TGTGCCAGCTCACCACCGGGGGGGGGTGAAGCTTTCTTT
TRBJ2-3,TRBV10-3,-,-,CATREGDRGPTDTQYF,TGTGCCACGCGGGAGGGGGACAGGGGACCCACAGATACGCAGTATTTT
TRBJ2-5,TRBV12-2,-,-,CASRLAYLAGAETQYF,TGTGCAAGTCGCTTAGCGTACCTAGCGGGAGCGGAGACCCAGTACTTC
TRBJ2-7,TRBV27,once,TRBD2,CASRRAGGLDEQYF,TGTGCCAGCAGGCGAGCGGGAGGGCTCGACGAGCAGTACTTC
TRBJ2-7,TRBV29-1,-,TRBD1,CSVESSGTVYEQYF,TGCAGCGTGGAAAGTTCCGGGACAGTCTACGAGCAGTACTTC
TRBJ2-5,TRBV11-3,-,-,CASSPSEEETQYF,TGTGCCAGCAGCCCCAGTGAGGAAGAGACCCAGTACTTC
TRBJ1-5,TRBV6-6,-,-,CASHGRDNQPQHF,TGTGCCAGCCACGGCAGGGACAATCAGCCCCAGCATTTT
TRBJ2-7,TRBV5-1,once,TRBD1,CASSWDRGYEQYF,TGCGCCAGCAGCTGGGACAGGGGCTACGAGCAGTACTTC
TRBJ2-1,TRBV4-2,-,TRBD2,CASSQDAGGMNEQFF,TGTGCCAGCAGCCAAGATGCGGGAGGTATGAATGAGCAGTTCTTC
TRBJ2-7,TRBV6-6,few,-,CASTRSGTGPYEQYF,TGTGCCAGCACCCGATCCGGGACTGGTCCCTACGAGCAGTACTTC
TRBJ2-1,TRBV19,once,TRBD2,CASSISSGSRDEQFF,TGTGCCAGTAGTATTTCTAGCGGGAGTCGGGATGAGCAGTTCTTC
TRBJ2-7,TRBV2,-,TRBD2,CASSVGGAYEQYF,TGTGCCAGCAGTGTGGGAGGGGCCTACGAGCAGTACTTC
TRBJ1-5,TRBV7-8,-,TRBD1,CASCRDRENQPQHF,TGTGCCAGTTGCCGGGACAGGGAAAATCAGCCCCAGCATTTT
TRBJ2-1,TRBV6-6,-,TRBD2,CASRNGGRAFNEQFF,TGTGCCAGCAGAAACGGCGGGAGGGCCTTCAATGAGCAGTTCTTC
TRBJ2-7,TRBV28,-,-,CASNRAQTYEQYF,TGTGCCAGCAACAGGGCCCAGACCTACGAGCAGTACTTC
TRBJ2-2,TRBV6-5,-,-,CARGSMNTGELFF,TGTGCTCGGGGGTCAATGAACACCGGGGAGCTGTTTTTT
TRBJ1-2,TRBV30,-,TRBD1,CATGGPGYTF,TGTGCCACAGGGGGCCCCGGCTACACCTTC
TRBJ2-1,TRBV2,-,TRBD2,CASSEALASGEQFF,TGTGCCAGCAGTGAAGCGCTGGCTAGCGGTGAGCAGTTCTTC
TRBJ2-6,TRBV4-2,-,-,CASSQEADSGANVLTF,TGTGCCAGCAGCCAAGAAGCGGACTCTGGGGCCAACGTCCTGACTTTC
TRBJ2-3,TRBV15,-,-,CATSTRTASGTDTQYF,TGTGCCACCAGCACTAGGACAGCCTCAGGTACAGATACGCAGTATTTT
TRBJ1-5,TRBV6-1,-,-,CASSVSPGGPQHF,TGTGCCAGCAGTGTCTCTCCCGGGGGTCCCCAGCATTTT
TRBJ2-1,TRBV2,-,-,CASPFRGSGAYNEQFF,TGTGCCAGCCCGTTTAGGGGTAGCGGCGCCTACAATGAGCAGTTCTTC
TRBJ2-7,TRBV5-1,-,TRBD2,CASSSSGTRVYEQYF,TGCGCCAGCAGCTCTTCCGGGACTAGAGTCTACGAGCAGTACTTC
TRBJ2-1,TRBV7-6,-,TRBD2,CASSLLAGRSMNEQFF,TGTGCCAGCAGCTTGTTAGCGGGTCGCAGCATGAATGAGCAGTTCTTC
TRBJ1-2,TRBV5-1,-,-,CASSWAWFF,TGCGCCAGCAGCTGGGCCTGGTTCTTC
TRBJ1-1,TRBV19,-,TRBD1,CASSYGQGGAFF,TGTGCCAGTAGTTACGGACAGGGTGGAGCTTTCTTT
TRBJ2-3,TRBV20-1,once,-,CSASVPDTQYF,TGCAGTGCTAGCGTCCCAGATACGCAGTATTTT
TRBJ2-6,TRBV6-5,-,TRBD1,CASSYSIAGGGNVLTF,TGTGCCAGCAGTTACTCGATCGCAGGGGGCGGCAACGTCCTGACTTTC